This T cell receptor beta chain was obtained from a study of human T cells and chemical hapten exposure. Study context: Per-sample TCR yields varied mainly from small pooled library volume differences.

As the library was built, unique molecular identifiers were attached to individual cDNA molecules. Study processing details: There were a median of approximately 96,000 TCRs per sample, with a range from about 23,224 to 690,600. One entry per CDR3 protein, called by TCRdb with MiXCR from the RACE reads. The authors' filters were not applied to this entry. The sample consists of around 130,000 distinct CDR3 sequences, around 8.3% of them appearing once. The germline V and J ends were trimmed by 6 bases and 4 bases, with 14 bases remaining between them. CDR3 size: 14 residues. Time point of the sample: healthy volunteer bleed at 2 weeks. It was unfractionated whole blood from which total RNA was extracted.

The clonotype comes from a male donor in good health. Some clones in this sample may be carry-over from other donors' samples. This sequence joins TRBV12-3 or TRBV12-4 and TRBJ2-3; TRBD1 or TRBD2 may be the D gene (6 bases each). The sample was whole blood. DNA of the CDR3: TGTGCCAGCAGCCACAACGGGGGCTCAGATACGCAGTATTTT. This sequence encodes CASSHNGGSDTQYF.